A single sample is the source of the 20 T cell receptor beta chains below, sequenced in a study of blood T cells in healthy people across ages. Using a J-beta primer mix together with a sample-barcoded 5' primer, a second PCR was run for roughly 6 to 11 cycles. TCRdb passed the 5' RACE reads through MiXCR, listing each CDR3 protein once. The table shows around 1.5 million distinct CDR3 sequences, with about 35% occurring only once. Sequencing input: blood. Every receptor here comes from a woman aged 25 to 39 in good health.

In this sample, this clonotype turned up a few times. CDR3 sequence reads: CASSAQGALNTEAFF. The CDR3 nucleotides are TGTGCCAGCAGCGCGCAGGGAGCACTGAACACTGAAGCTTTCTTT. This rearrangement joins TRBV5-5 to TRBJ1-1, with D perhaps TRBD1 (5 bases). Trimming left V 4 bases short and J 0 bases short, with 13 bases between. The CDR3 has 15 amino acids. The germline CDR1 and CDR2 sequences are SGHKS and YYEKEE (reference sequence).

In its sample, this clonotype was seen a few times. CDR3 sequence reads: CASSTLPAGMNTEAFF. CDR3 nucleotide sequence: TGTGCCAGCAGTACCCTCCCCGCAGGGATGAACACTGAAGCTTTCTTT. The chain recombines TRBV6-6 with TRBJ1-1, with TRBD1 as a possible D gene (5 bases). V was pared by 5 bases and J by 0 bases, with 16 bases between. The CDR3 covers 16 residues. Germline values: CDR1 MNHNY, CDR2 SVGAGI (reference sequence).

V usage is TRBV5-6 and J usage is TRBJ1-4; D is undetermined. The germline V and J ends were trimmed by 1 base and 8 bases, with 15 bases remaining between them. The CDR3 length is 15 residues. The germline CDR1 and CDR2 sequences are SGHDT and YYEEEE. The CDR3 nucleotides read TGTGCCAGCAGCTTGTTTGGAGGGTATGAGGAAAAACTGTTTTTT. It is translated as CASSLFGGYEEKLFF.

This clonotype was picked up a small number of times. The chain carries TRBV7-2 and TRBJ2-5; no reliable D call. The J call could be wrong; TRBJ2-7 is a better fit for the DNA end. CDR1 and CDR2 (germline): SGHTA, FQGNSA. The CDR3 spans 15 residues. The CDR3 spells CASSLALGPHHEQYF. Here the CDR3 DNA reads TGTGCCAGCAGCTTAGCTCTTGGGCCCCACCACGAGCAGTACTTC.

This clonotype was detected only a few times. The chain is built from TRBV12-5 and TRBJ1-2; perhaps TRBD1 as D (6 bases). Germline V gives CDR1 LGHNT, CDR2 FRNRAP. Trimming shortened V by 0 bases and J by 1 base, and 21 bases separated the two germline ends. The CDR3 contains 19 residues. The DNA for the CDR3 is TGTGCTAGTGGTTTGGTACAGGCAAGGGACACCCGGATTAACTATGGCTACACCTTC. It encodes CASGLVQARDTRINYGYTF.

CDR3 sequence: CASSLVQQRNQPQHF. DNA for the CDR3: TGTGCCAGCAGCTTGGTCCAACAACGGAATCAGCCCCAGCATTTT. The rearrangement links TRBV5-5 to TRBJ1-5, with D unresolved. Trimming removed 0 bases at V and 4 bases at J, with 11 bases between. This CDR3 contains 15 residues. Germline V gene data show CDR1 as SGHKS and CDR2 as YYEKEE (reference sequence).

This clonotype appeared a few times. V is TRBV12-3 or TRBV12-4 and J is TRBJ1-1; D gene uncertain. V was clipped by 10 bases and J by 1 base, with 10 bases between them. The CDR3 has 12 amino acids. This CDR3 reads CANSAGNTEAFF. The CDR3 coding sequence is TGTGCCAATTCTGCCGGGAACACTGAAGCTTTCTTT.

Only a few counts were recorded for this clonotype. The chain links TRBV20-1 to TRBJ1-2; tentative D call: TRBD1 (5 bases). Germline V gives CDR1 DFQATT, CDR2 SNEGSKA (reference sequence). With 0 bases removed from V and 4 bases from J, the gap between germline ends came to 15 bases. This CDR3 spans 15 amino acids. Written as DNA, the CDR3 is TGCAGTGCTAGAGATGGCCTCGGAGGGACCTATGGCTACACCTTC. It codes for CSARDGLGGTYGYTF.

This clonotype was seen at least ten times. The genes are TRBV29-1 and TRBJ2-7, with TRBD1 matching 7 bases. This CDR3 spans 13 amino acids. Trimming at V came to 0 bases and at J to 7 bases, leaving 6 bases not matched to a gene. The V gene's germline CDR1 is SQVTM and CDR2 ANQGSEA. CDR3 protein: CSVEDRGSGEQYF. The CDR3 DNA reads as TGCAGCGTTGAAGACAGGGGGTCAGGAGAGCAGTACTTC.

As concerns this clonotype: This may arise from a read error, as a much more abundant clone is one base away. This chain joins TRBV25-1 and TRBJ2-4; TRBD2 matches 9 bases. Germline CDR1 and CDR2: MGHDK and SYGVNS. The CDR3 spans 14 residues. V shed 6 bases and J 13 bases; nucleotides not matched to a gene: 13. This CDR3 is CASSLGGRASGQYF. Here the CDR3 DNA reads TGTGCCAGCAGCCTAGGCGGGAGGGCCTCCGGGCAGTACTTC.

This clonotype was recorded a few times. This chain links TRBV6-1 with TRBJ1-6; weak D call: TRBD1 (6 bases). The length of the CDR3 is 17 residues. CDR1 and CDR2 (germline): MNHNS, SASEGT. The V and J ends lost 3 bases and 0 bases respectively, with 12 bases between them. The CDR3 spells CASSDATGFSYNSPLHF. The CDR3 DNA reads as TGTGCCAGCAGTGATGCAACAGGGTTCTCCTATAATTCACCCCTCCACTTT.

This rearrangement joins TRBV28 to TRBJ2-5; 9 bases line up with TRBD2. CDR3 length: 15 residues. CDR1 is MDHEN, CDR2 SYDVKM, per germline. Trimming at V came to 3 bases and at J to 5 bases, leaving 7 bases not matched to a gene. The CDR3 region is CASSFSSGRKETQYF. DNA of the CDR3: TGTGCCAGCAGTTTCTCCAGCGGGAGGAAGGAGACCCAGTACTTC. Combining the CDR3 with reference TRBV28 and TRBJ2-5 gives the whole variable domain DVKVTQSSRYLVKRTGEKVFLECVQDMDHENMFWYRQDPGLGLRLIYFSYDVKMKEKGDIPEGYSVSREKKERFSLILESASTNQTSMYLCASSFSSGRKETQYFGPGTRLLVL.

This clonotype was seen a few times. This chain joins TRBV9 and TRBJ2-7; 7 bases match TRBD2. The CDR3 is 13 residues long. The V gene's germline CDR1 is SGDLS and CDR2 YYNGEE. After removal of 4 bases from V and 7 bases from J, the junction contained 8 bases not matched to a gene. The chain's CDR3 is CASSSTDGGEQYF. The DNA for the CDR3 is TGTGCCAGCAGCTCAACGGACGGGGGGGAGCAGTACTTC.

Notes on this clonotype: A read error is possible here, since a much larger clone lies one base away. This chain connects TRBV12-3 or TRBV12-4 to TRBJ2-3; 9 bases align to TRBD2. This CDR3 contains 14 residues. The CDR3 DNA reads TGTGCCAGCAGTAGAGCGGGGGGAACAGATGCGCAGTATTTT. It is translated as CASSRAGGTDAQYF.

The V and J genes are TRBV20-1 and TRBJ2-3, with TRBD2 identical over 7 bases. V was pared by 1 base and J by 5 bases, with 9 bases of the junction left unmatched. This CDR3 contains 15 residues. CDR1 and CDR2 (germline): DFQATT, SNEGSKA (reference sequence). CDR3 bases: TGCAGTGCTAGAGGCACAGCGGGGTGGGTAGATACGCAGTATTTT. The encoded protein is CSARGTAGWVDTQYF.

This clonotype was seen more than once but under ten times. This sequence joins TRBV21-1 and TRBJ2-7; the table names TRBD2, a call not compared with the DNA. TRBV21-1 is flagged as a pseudogene. This CDR3 has 16 residues. CDR3 DNA sequence: TGTGCCAGCAGCAAAGATAGCGGGCAGCGCTCCTACGAGCAGTACTTC. It is translated as CASSKDSGQRSYEQYF.

This chain connects TRBV5-1 to TRBJ1-2; a weak D match, TRBD1 (6 bases). CDR1 and CDR2 (germline): SGHRS, YFSETQ. The CDR3 totals 15 residues. Trimming cost V 8 bases and J 4 bases, with 21 bases left between them. CDR3 amino acids: CASSHEGDSIYGYTF. The CDR3 DNA follows: TGCGCCAGTAGCCATGAGGGGGATTCAATCTATGGCTACACCTTC.

The chain combines TRBV6-6 with TRBJ2-1; D is perhaps TRBD2 (5 bases). V was trimmed by 9 bases and J by 10 bases, leaving 19 bases between them. There are 13 residues in the CDR3. Germline V gene sequence: CDR1 MNHNY, CDR2 SVGAGI (reference sequence). The CDR3 nucleotides are TGTGCCAGTAGAGGGCTACTAGTGGAAGAGCAGTTCTTC. It is translated as CASRGLLVEEQFF.

The J gene is TRBJ2-7, the V gene TRBV3-1; D is possibly TRBD1 (5 bases). Looked up from germline, CDR1 is LGHDT and CDR2 is YNNKEL (reference sequence). The CDR3 is made up of 13 amino acids. Deletions cut 4 bases from V and 5 bases from J, with 12 bases between. CDR3 nucleotide sequence: TGTGCCAGCAGCCCCTCAACAGGCCACGAGCAGTACTTC. It encodes CASSPSTGHEQYF.

The rearrangement links TRBV3-1 to TRBJ2-1; 10 bases align to TRBD2. J gave up 9 bases and V 3 bases, and 5 bases lay outside the gene matches. Germline V gene sequence: CDR1 LGHDT, CDR2 YNNKEL (reference sequence). CDR3 length: 14 residues. The CDR3 protein is CASSHASGSGEQFF. The CDR3 DNA is TGTGCCAGCAGCCACGCTAGCGGGAGCGGTGAGCAGTTCTTC.